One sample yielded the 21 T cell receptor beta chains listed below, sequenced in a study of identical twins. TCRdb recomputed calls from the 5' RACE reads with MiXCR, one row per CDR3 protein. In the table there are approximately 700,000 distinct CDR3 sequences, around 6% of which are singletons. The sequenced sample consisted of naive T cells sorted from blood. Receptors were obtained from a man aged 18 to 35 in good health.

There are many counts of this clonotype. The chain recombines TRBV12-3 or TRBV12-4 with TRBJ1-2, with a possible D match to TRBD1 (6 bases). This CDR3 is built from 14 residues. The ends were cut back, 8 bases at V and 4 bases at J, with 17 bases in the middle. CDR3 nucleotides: TGTGCCAGCGCCTTAGCACAGGGTACCTATGGCTACACCTTC. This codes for CASALAQGTYGYTF.

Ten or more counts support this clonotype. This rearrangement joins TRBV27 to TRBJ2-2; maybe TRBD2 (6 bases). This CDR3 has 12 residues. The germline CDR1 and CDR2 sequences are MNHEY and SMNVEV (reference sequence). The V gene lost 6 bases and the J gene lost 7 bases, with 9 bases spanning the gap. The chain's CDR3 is CASREGGGELFF. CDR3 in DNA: TGTGCCAGCAGAGAGGGAGGCGGGGAGCTGTTTTTT.

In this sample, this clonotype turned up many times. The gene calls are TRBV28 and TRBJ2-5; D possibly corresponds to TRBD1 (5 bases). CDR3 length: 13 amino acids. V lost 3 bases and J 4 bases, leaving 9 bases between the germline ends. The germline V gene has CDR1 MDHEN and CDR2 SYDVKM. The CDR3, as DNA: TGTGCCAGCAGTTTGACAGCCCCAGAGACCCAGTACTTC. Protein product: CASSLTAPETQYF.

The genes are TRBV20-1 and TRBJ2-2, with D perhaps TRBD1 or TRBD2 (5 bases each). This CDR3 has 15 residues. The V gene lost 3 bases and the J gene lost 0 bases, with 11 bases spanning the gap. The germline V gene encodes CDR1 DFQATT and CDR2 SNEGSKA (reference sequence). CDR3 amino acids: CSASPGAANTGELFF. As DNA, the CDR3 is TGCAGTGCTAGCCCCGGGGCCGCGAACACCGGGGAGCTGTTTTTT.

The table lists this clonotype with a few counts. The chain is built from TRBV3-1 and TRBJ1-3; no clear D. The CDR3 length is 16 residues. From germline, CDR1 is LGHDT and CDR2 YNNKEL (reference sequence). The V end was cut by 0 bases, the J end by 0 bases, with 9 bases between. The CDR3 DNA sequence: TGTGCCAGCAGCCAAGATCTACGGATCTCTGGAAACACCATATATTTT. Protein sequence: CASSQDLRISGNTIYF.

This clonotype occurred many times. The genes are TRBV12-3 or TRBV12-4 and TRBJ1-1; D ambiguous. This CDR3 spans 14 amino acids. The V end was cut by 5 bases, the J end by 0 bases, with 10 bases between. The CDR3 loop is CASSRTLMNTEAFF. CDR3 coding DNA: TGTGCCAGCAGTAGGACCTTAATGAACACTGAAGCTTTCTTT.

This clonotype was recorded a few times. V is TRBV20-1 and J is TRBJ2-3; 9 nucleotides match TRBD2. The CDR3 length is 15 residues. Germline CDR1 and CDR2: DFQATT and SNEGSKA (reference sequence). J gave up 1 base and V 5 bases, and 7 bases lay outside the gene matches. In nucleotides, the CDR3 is TGCAGTGCTCCAAATAGCGGGAGAGGCACAGATACGCAGTATTTT. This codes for CSAPNSGRGTDTQYF.

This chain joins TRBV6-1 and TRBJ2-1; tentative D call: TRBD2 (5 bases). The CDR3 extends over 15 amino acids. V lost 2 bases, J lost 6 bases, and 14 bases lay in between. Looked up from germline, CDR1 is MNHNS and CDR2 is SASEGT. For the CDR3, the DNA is TGTGCCAGCAGTGAATGGACGGGATCCCTCAATGAGCAGTTCTTC. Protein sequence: CASSEWTGSLNEQFF.

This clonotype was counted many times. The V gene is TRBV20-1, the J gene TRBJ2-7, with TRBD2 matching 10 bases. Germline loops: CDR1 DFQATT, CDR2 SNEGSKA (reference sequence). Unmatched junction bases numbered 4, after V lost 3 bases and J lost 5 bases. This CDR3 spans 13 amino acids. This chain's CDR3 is CSASLTSGNEQYF. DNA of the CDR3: TGCAGTGCTAGCCTAACTAGCGGGAACGAGCAGTACTTC.

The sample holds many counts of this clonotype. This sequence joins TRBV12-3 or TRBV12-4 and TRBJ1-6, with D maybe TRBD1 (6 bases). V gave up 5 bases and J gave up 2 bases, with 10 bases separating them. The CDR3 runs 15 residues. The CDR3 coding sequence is TGTGCCAGCAGTGCCCCAGGGGCCTATAATTCACCCCTCCACTTT. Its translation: CASSAPGAYNSPLHF.

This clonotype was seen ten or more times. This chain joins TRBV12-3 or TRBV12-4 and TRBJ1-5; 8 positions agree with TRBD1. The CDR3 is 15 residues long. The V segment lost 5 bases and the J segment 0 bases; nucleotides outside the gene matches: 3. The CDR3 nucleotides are TGTGCCAGCAGTCCGACAGGGGTTAGCAATCAGCCCCAGCATTTT. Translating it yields CASSPTGVSNQPQHF.

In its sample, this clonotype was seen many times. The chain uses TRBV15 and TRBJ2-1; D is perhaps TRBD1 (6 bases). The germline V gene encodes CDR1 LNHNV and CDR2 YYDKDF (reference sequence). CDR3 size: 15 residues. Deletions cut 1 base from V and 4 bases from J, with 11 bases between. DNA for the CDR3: TGTGCCACCAGCAGAGCCCCCGGGACATACAATGAGCAGTTCTTC. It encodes CATSRAPGTYNEQFF.

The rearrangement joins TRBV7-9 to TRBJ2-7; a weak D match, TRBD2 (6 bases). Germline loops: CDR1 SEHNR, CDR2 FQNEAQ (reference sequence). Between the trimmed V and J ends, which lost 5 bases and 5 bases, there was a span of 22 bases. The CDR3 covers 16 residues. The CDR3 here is CASSPPSGGVGDEQYF. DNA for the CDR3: TGTGCCAGCAGCCCCCCTTCCGGGGGTGTCGGTGACGAGCAGTACTTC.

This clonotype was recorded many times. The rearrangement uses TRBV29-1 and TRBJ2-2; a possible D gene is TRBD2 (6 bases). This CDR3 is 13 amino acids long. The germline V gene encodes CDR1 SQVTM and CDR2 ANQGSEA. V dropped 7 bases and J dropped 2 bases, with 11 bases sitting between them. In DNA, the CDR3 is TGCAGCGGAGGACTAATTAACACCGGGGAGCTGTTTTTT. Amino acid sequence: CSGGLINTGELFF.

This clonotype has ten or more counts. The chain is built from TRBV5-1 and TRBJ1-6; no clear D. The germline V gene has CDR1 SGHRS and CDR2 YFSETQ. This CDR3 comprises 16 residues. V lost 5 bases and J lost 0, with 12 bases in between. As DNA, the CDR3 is TGCGCCAGCAGAAGGGTGGAAAGCTCCTATAATTCACCCCTCCACTTT. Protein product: CASRRVESSYNSPLHF.

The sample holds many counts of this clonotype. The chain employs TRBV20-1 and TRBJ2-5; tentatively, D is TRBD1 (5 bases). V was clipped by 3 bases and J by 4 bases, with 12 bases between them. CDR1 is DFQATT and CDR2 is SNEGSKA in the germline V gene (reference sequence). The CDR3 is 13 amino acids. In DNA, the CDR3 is TGCAGTGCTAGCCAGTTCAGGGCAGAGACCCAGTACTTC. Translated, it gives CSASQFRAETQYF.

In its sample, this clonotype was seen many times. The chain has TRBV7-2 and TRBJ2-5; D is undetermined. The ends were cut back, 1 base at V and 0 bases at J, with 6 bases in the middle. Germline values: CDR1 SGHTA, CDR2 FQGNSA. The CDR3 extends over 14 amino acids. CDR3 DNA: TGTGCCAGCAGCTTAGACCTGTACCAAGAGACCCAGTACTTC. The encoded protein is CASSLDLYQETQYF.

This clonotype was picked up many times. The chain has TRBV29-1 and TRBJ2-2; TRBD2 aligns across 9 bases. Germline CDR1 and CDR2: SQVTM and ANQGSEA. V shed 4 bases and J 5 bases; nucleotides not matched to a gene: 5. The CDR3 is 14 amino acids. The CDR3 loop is CSVVGGRGTGELFF. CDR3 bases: TGCAGCGTTGTCGGCGGGAGGGGAACCGGGGAGCTGTTTTTT.

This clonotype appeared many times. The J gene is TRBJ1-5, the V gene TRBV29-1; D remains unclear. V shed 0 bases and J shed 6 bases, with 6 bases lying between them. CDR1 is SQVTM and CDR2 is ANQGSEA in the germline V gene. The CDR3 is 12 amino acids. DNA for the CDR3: TGCAGCGTTGAAGATCGGGGTCAGCCCCAGCATTTT. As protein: CSVEDRGQPQHF.

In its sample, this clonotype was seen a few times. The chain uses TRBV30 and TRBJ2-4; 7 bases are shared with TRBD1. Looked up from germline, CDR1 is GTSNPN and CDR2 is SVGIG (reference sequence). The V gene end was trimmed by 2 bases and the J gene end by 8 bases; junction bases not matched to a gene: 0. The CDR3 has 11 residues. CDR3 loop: CAWSTGDIQYF. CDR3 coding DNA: TGTGCCTGGAGTACAGGGGACATTCAGTACTTC. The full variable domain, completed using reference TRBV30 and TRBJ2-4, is SQTIHQWPATLVQPVGSPLSLECTVEGTSNPNLYWYRQAAGRGLQLLFYSVGIGQISSEVPQNLSASRPQDRQFILSSKKLLLSDSGFYLCAWSTGDIQYFGAGTRLSVL.

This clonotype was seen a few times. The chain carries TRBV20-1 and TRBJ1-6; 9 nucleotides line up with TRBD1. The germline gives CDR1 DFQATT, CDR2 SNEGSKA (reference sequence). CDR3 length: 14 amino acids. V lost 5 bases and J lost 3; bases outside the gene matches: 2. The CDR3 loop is CSAGDRDYNSPLHF. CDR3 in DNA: TGCAGTGCTGGGGACAGGGACTATAATTCACCCCTCCACTTT.